This T cell receptor beta chain was observed in a study of early T cells in non-severe SARS-CoV-2 infection. Study-wide results and caveats: Clonotype matching in VDJdb favored anti-spike CD8 responses and did not capture private and CD4 specificities.

cDNA molecules, individually, were tagged with unique molecular identifiers. TCRdb reprocessed the 5' RACE reads via MiXCR and lists one record per CDR3 protein. This sample has roughly 80,000 distinct CDR3 sequences; around 15% occur once, and the top ten carry roughly 3%. This CDR3 has 14 amino acids. Germline loops: CDR1 MGHDK, CDR2 SYGVNS. The V end was cut by 8 bases, the J end by 7 bases, with 20 bases between. This clonotype was seen many times. Its antigen is unknown. The sequence was obtained from an adult who was a healthcare worker with PCR-confirmed SARS-CoV-2 infection or an uninfected control (not recorded which). This chain joins TRBV25-1 and TRBJ1-1; no definite D call. Sequencing was performed on whole blood. The CDR3 DNA sequence: TGTGCCAGCGAGCCGGGTCGCTATCTAGGTGAAGCTTTCTTT. It specifies CASEPGRYLGEAFF.